The source of this T cell receptor (beta chain) is a study of blood T cell repertoires in COVID-19 (dated by TCRdb to about 2020). Regarding the complete study: Samples from collaborators originated in the United States, Italy and Spain and spanned both the acute and convalescent phases of COVID-19. The samples were drawn from two sources: the first 160 participants of the ongoing ImmuneRACE study, and 1,000 to 1,500 subjects contributed by 6 global collaborators. Where HLA class I and class II types were available, the types were taken from metadata supplied by the sample provider, not from assay-based typing. The sample metadata nearly always contained a de-identified subject ID, COVID-19 status, age in years and sex. A freely available public database, intended as a resource for researchers studying the immune response to SARS-CoV-2, is where the repertoires were released. The material from the prospective study consisted of cDNA or gDNA derived from T cells, B-cell-depleted T cells, or PBMCs. The dataset comprised deeply sampled blood TCRbeta repertoires from subjects exposed to, actively infected with, or recovered from COVID-19. The paper as a whole reports these results and caveats: Clinical and demographic metadata were provided uncurated, with the amount varying by source and participant.

One collaborating source in Seattle enrolled patients during active infection and followed them longitudinally through the course of disease. Collaborating institutions collected whole blood in K2EDTA tubes following their own protocols. For TCRbeta analysis, collaborators shipped samples as frozen whole blood, isolated PBMCs, or DNA extracted from either of those sample types. About this clone itself: There is no known antigen for this receptor. Base qualities are not at hand, and no much larger clone is one base apart.

TCRbeta CDR3 regions were amplified from genomic DNA using the immunoSEQ Assay, a bias-controlled multiplex PCR. In the authors' own workflow: Nucleated cell counts per sample were estimated from amplification of reference gene primers within the assay. To quantify the absolute abundance of each unique TCRbeta CDR3 rearrangement, sequence reads were collapsed and filtered. For each sample, productive Simpson clonality was calculated as the square root of Simpson's diversity index over productive rearrangements. Not all clones reach the TCRdb copy of this immuneACCESS table, which keeps in-frame sequences only. Checked studies attribute under half of the gap to unresolved V genes and leave the rest unexplained. Clone size and the V and J calls come from that table; the DNA yielded D and trimming. For this sample the table gives 250,000 to 400,000 clones, of which about nine tenths were detected only once. The top ten constitute roughly 2.9% of the sample.

This receptor was obtained from a woman between 25 and 40 years old with COVID-19, enrolled during active disease. The material sequenced was peripheral blood.

The nucleotides read TGCAGCGTTGAAGGAGTAAAAGAGACCCAGTACTTC. It codes for CSVEGVKETQYF. The sequence is built from TRBV29-1 and TRBJ2-5; too little of a D gene remains to name it. The CDR3 measures 12 amino acids from cysteine to phenylalanine. Only the CDR3 portion is preserved as DNA: 36 bases, with reading frame beginning at the first base. The germline V gene encodes CDR1 SQVTM and CDR2 ANQGSEA. V and J lose 1 base and 3 bases, and a span of 6 bases separates them.